Listed here is a single T cell receptor beta chain. What it binds is not known. Treatment meaning: approximately 18 received Ad26.COV2.S at low or high dose, single or two shots; several received placebo; per-sample allocation not given. Material that was analyzed had been drawn on day 63 after the first vaccine or placebo injection. Assay used: immunoSEQ multiplex PCR; TCRdb lists only in-frame clones, some missing. The sample carries roughly 500,000 clones, 75% to 90% recorded once. These data come from a study of Ad26.COV2.S vaccination and SARS-CoV-2 variants. Whole-study context: The trial was COV1001 and the donor's arm was Ad26.COV2.S. Study conclusions and caveats: Vaccine recipients had higher spike-specific TCR breadth than placebo recipients. Spike-specific CD8+ and CD4+ T cell responses reportedly showed substantial breadth after vaccination.

Trimming stripped 0 bases from V and 8 bases from J, with 10 bases between. CDR1 is LGHDT, CDR2 YNNKEL, per germline (reference sequence). This CDR3 spans 13 amino acids. This clonotype was sampled from a person between 18 and 65 years old who received the Ad26.COV2.S COVID-19 vaccine or a placebo. The specimen comprised peripheral blood, sampled in a trial of Ad26.COV2.S vaccine versus placebo. The V gene is TRBV3-1 (or the pseudogene TRBV3-2), the J gene TRBJ1-2; D not certain. Written as DNA, the CDR3 is TGTGCCAGCAGCCAAGATCTTGGTACGGGCTACACCTTC. It specifies CASSQDLGTGYTF.